This TCR beta chain is drawn from a study of blood T cell repertoires in COVID-19. The overall study: The origin of the acute and convalescent COVID-19 samples was the United States, Italy and Spain. T cells, B-cell-depleted T cells, or PBMCs supplied cDNA or gDNA.

This clone appeared a few times. The CDR3 loop spans 15 amino acids. Germline values: CDR1 SGHRS, CDR2 YFSETQ. Trimming at V came to 3 bases and at J to 0 bases, leaving 5 bases not matched to a gene. The authors' processing: How many nucleated cells were present was estimated from reference gene primer amplification. Data came from immunoSEQ multiplex PCR; TCRdb stores just in-frame clones and leaves some out. Clone size and V and J calls were adopted from that table, with D and trimming inferred from the DNA. This repertoire shows roughly 100,000 clones, around nine tenths found once; its top ten account for around 8.1%.

What was sequenced was peripheral blood. V is TRBV5-1 and J is TRBJ1-1; 7 nucleotides agree with TRBD1. This TCR derives from a woman aged 70-85 years with acute or convalescent COVID-19. The CDR3 sequence: CASSSGDRMNTEAFF. The CDR3 bases are TGCGCCAGCAGCTCAGGGGACAGAATGAACACTGAAGCTTTCTTT. Filled out from reference TRBV5-1 and TRBJ1-1, the complete variable domain reads KAGVTQTPRYLIKTRGQQVTLSCSPISGHRSVSWYQQTPGQGLQFLFEYFSETQRNKGNFPGRFSGRQFSNSRSEMNVSTLELGDSALYLCASSSGDRMNTEAFFGQGTRLTVV.